This T cell receptor (beta chain) was obtained from a study of blood T cell repertoires in COVID-19. V shed 6 bases and J shed 0 bases, with 15 bases lying between them. CDR1 and CDR2 (germline): WNHNN, SYGVQD (reference sequence). The CDR3 consists of 16 residues. Original methodology: How many nucleated cells were present was estimated from reference gene primer amplification. The table came from immunoSEQ multiplex PCR; TCRdb's copy has only in-frame clones and leaves some out. The DNA was the basis for D and trimming; V, J and clone size are from that table. The data show 95,000 or so clones, approximately 80% seen once.

The V gene is TRBV10-1, the J gene TRBJ1-5; a weak D match, TRBD1 (6 bases). This TCR was sampled from a human donor in a cohort sampled during active COVID-19. Sample: peripheral blood. In DNA form, the CDR3 reads TGCGCCAGCAGGACGGGACACGGGTATAGCAATCAGCCCCAGCATTTT. Its protein is CASRTGHGYSNQPQHF.